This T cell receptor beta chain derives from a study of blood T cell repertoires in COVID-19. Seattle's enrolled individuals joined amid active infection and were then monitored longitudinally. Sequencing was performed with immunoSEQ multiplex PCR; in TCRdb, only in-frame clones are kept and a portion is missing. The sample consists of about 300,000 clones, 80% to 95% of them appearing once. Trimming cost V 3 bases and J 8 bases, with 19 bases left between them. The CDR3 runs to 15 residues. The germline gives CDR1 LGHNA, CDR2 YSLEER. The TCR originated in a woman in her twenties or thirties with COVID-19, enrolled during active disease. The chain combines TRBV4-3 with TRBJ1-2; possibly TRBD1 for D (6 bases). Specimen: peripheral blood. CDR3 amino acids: CASSHSGTPLGGYTF. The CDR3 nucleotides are TGCGCCAGCAGCCACTCCGGGACACCCCTGGGGGGCTACACCTTC.